Sequencing of this T cell receptor beta chain was carried out in a study of T cell repertoires in cytomegalovirus infection. Study conclusions and caveats: Ex vivo responses were dominated by HLA-C-restricted CMV-specific TCR beta clonotypes.

TCRdb re-analysed the reads in MiXCR, keeping a single row per CDR3 protein. This table holds some 920,000 distinct CDR3 sequences, around 31% found once. Remarks on this clonotype: The antigen remains unidentified. A much bigger clone sits one base away, suggesting this may be a read error.

The CDR3 covers 16 residues. The germline CDR1 and CDR2 sequences are SGHVS and FQNEAQ. V trimming: 3 bases; J trimming: 8 bases; junction bases outside the gene matches: 13. The clonotype was recovered from a human donor in good health (CMV status not recorded). Some clones in this sample may be carry-over from other donors' samples. V gene TRBV7-8 combines with J gene TRBJ2-1, with 7 bases that match TRBD1. The sequenced sample was cultured CD8+ T cells from PBMCs, obtained from culture after CMV antigen stimulation. The CDR3 here is CASSFSGGVGYDEQFF. The CDR3 bases are TGTGCCAGCAGCTTCTCAGGGGGAGTGGGGTACGATGAGCAGTTCTTC.